The present entry profiles one T cell receptor (beta chain) with its context. The data are from a study of blood T cell repertoires in COVID-19. Study-wide context: Acute-phase and convalescent COVID-19 samples originated in the United States, Italy and Spain. T cells, B-cell-depleted T cells, or PBMCs provided the cDNA or gDNA that served as material.

Germline assignment: CDR1 SNHLY and CDR2 FYNNEI. V shed 2 bases and J shed 1 base, with 5 bases lying between them. The CDR3 covers 13 residues. How the authors handled the data: Reference gene primer amplification gave nucleated cell count estimates. Profiled with immunoSEQ multiplex PCR; TCRdb holds only in-frame clones, not every one. That table gives V, J and clone size, and the DNA gave D and trimming. The table lists 70,000 or so clones, about 87% of them singletons. The clonotype originates from a woman in her fifties or sixties with acute or convalescent COVID-19. The chain is built from TRBV2 and TRBJ1-1, with D unresolved. Sequencing input: peripheral blood. The CDR3 bases are TGTGCCAGCAGTGAATCCAGGAACACTGAAGCTTTCTTT. Protein sequence: CASSESRNTEAFF.